This T cell receptor beta chain emerged from a study of OX40 agonist ivuxolimab in advanced cancers. Sequencing used immunoSEQ multiplex PCR; TCRdb keeps in-frame clones, though not all of them. The sample includes some 65,000 clones, about 85% of them seen just once. The TCR comes from an adult with an advanced solid tumor such as melanoma, head and neck, liver or kidney cancer. The sample was CD4+ or CD8+ T cells sorted from blood, taken in a trial of the OX40 agonist ivuxolimab.

This chain's CDR3 is CASKLPGANTGELFF. The CDR3 DNA follows: TGTGCCAGCAAATTACCGGGGGCGAACACCGGGGAGCTGTTTTTT. The genes are TRBV28 and TRBJ2-2; perhaps TRBD2 as D (6 bases). Germline-derived CDR1 and CDR2 are MDHEN and SYDVKM. Between the trimmed V and J ends, which lost 7 bases and 0 bases, there was a span of 12 bases. The CDR3 extends over 15 amino acids.